This TCR beta chain originates from a study of blood T cell repertoires in COVID-19. For the study at large: Both acute and convalescent COVID-19 samples were obtained from the United States, Italy and Spain. PBMCs, B-cell-depleted T cells, or T cells were the source of the cDNA or gDNA that made up the material.

Original processing notes: Amplification of reference gene primers provided the estimated nucleated cell counts. Only in-frame clones appear in the TCRdb table, and some are missing; sequencing was by immunoSEQ multiplex PCR. V and J calls and clone size are given by that table; D and trimming were obtained from the DNA. The table has 230,000 or so clones, around 84% seen once; the top ten hold about 20%. The origin of this receptor is a man between 25 and 39 years old with active or convalescent COVID-19. Sequences were obtained from peripheral blood.

The DNA for the CDR3 is TGTGCCAGCAGTGAAGGGGGGGGGACAGGGTCGTATGAGCAGTTCTTC. This gives the protein CASSEGGGTGSYEQFF. The chain links TRBV2 to TRBJ2-1; 9 positions agree with TRBD1. Trimming removed 1 base from V and 8 bases from J; junction bases left unmatched: 9. The CDR3 length is 16 residues. CDR1 and CDR2 (germline): SNHLY, FYNNEI.